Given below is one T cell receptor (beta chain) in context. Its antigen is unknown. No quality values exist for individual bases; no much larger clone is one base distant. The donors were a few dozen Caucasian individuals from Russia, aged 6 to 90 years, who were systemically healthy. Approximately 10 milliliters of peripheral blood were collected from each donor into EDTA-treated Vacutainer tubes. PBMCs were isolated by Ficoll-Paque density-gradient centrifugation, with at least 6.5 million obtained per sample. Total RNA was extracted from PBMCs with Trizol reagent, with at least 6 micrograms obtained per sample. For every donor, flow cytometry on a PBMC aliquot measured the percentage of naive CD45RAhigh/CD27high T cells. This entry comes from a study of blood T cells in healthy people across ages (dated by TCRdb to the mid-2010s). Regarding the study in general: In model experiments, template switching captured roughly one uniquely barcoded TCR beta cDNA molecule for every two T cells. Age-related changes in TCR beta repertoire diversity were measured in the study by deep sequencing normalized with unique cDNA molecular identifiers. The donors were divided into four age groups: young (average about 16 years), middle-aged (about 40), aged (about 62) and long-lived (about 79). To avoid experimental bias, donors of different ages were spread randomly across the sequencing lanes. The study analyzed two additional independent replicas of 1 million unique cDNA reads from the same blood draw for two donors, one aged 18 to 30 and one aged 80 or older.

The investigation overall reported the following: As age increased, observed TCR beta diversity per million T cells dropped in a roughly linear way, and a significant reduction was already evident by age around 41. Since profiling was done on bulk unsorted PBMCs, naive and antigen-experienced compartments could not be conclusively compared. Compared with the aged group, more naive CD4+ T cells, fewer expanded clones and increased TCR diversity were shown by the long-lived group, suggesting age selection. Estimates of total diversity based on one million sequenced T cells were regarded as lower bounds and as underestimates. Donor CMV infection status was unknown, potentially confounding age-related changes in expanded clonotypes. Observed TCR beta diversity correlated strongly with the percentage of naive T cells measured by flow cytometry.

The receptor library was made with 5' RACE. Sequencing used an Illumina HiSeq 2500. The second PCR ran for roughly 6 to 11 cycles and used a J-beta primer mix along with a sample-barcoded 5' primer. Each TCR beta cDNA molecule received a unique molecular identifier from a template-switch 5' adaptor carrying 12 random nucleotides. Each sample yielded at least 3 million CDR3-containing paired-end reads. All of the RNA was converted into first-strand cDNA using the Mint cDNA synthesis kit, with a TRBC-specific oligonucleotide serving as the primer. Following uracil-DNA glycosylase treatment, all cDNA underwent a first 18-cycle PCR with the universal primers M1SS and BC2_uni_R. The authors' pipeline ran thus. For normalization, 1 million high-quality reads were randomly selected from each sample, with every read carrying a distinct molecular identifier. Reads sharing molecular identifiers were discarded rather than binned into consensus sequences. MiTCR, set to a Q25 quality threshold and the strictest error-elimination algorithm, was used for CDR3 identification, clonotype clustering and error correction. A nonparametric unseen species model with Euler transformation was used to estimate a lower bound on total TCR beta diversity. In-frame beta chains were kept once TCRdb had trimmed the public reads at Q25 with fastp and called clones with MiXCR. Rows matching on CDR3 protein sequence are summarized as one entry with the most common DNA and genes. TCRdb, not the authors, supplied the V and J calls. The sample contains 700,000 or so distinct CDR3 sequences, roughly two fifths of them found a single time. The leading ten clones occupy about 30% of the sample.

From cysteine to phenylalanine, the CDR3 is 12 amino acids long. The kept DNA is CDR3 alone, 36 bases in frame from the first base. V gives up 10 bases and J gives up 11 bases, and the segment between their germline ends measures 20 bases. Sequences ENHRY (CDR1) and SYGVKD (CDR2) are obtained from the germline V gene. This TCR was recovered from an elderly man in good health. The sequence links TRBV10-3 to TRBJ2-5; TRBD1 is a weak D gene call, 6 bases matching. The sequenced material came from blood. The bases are TGTGCCAACGTACGACAGGTGGGGGAGCAGTACTTC. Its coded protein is CANVRQVGEQYF.